These T cell receptor beta chains were read from a single sample in a study of blood T cell repertoires in COVID-19. Produced via immunoSEQ multiplex PCR; TCRdb's table is partial and in-frame only. The table shows some 78,000 clones, with approximately 89% occurring only once. Sequenced input: peripheral blood. These receptors were taken from a man between 45 and 60 years old with active or convalescent COVID-19. The CDR3 runs from the conserved cysteine through the conserved F or W. Each record gives: clone size, J gene, D gene, V gene, CDR3 DNA, CDR3 protein. The D gene is left open where the match is weak. A clone size is listed for some rows: how often the clone was seen (once, few, many), or a class if it is expanded.

. TRBJ1-1 . TRBV19 TGTGCCAGTACCGAGGCGGGGGACACTGAAGCTTTCTTT CASTEAGDTEAFF
. TRBJ1-6 . TRBV20-1 TGCAGTGCTAGTAGTAGGAGAGGGCTACAGGGAGTTAATTCACCCCTCCACTTT CSASSRRGLQGVNSPLHF
. TRBJ1-2 . TRBV6-5 TGTGCCAGCAGTTCCCCCGGACAAACTAACTATGGCTACACCTTC CASSSPGQTNYGYTF
. TRBJ1-1 . TRBV6-5 TGTGCCAGCACCCGAGGGCAGAGGATGAACACTGAAGCTTTCTTT CASTRGQRMNTEAFF
. TRBJ2-5 TRBD1 TRBV3-1/TRBV3-2 TGTGCCAGCAGCCAAGATAGACAGGGGTTGGAGACCCAGTACTTC CASSQDRQGLETQYF
. TRBJ2-1 TRBD1 TRBV5-4 TGTGCCAGCAGCTTGGACAGGGGGTTCATCAATGAGCAGTTCTTC CASSLDRGFINEQFF
. TRBJ1-3 . TRBV3-1/TRBV3-2 TGTGCCAGCAGCCAAGAGGGCAGGGGAGGAAACACCATATATTTT CASSQEGRGGNTIYF
. TRBJ1-1 TRBD1 TRBV5-1 TGCGCCAGCAGCGGGGGACAGTTCCCTGAAGCTTTCTTT CASSGGQFPEAFF
few TRBJ1-4 TRBD1 TRBV7-9 TGTGCCAGCAGCTCTGGGACAGGGCGAGTCTGGGACGAAAAACTGTTTTTT CASSSGTGRVWDEKLFF
. TRBJ2-7 TRBD1 TRBV6-6 TGTGCCAGCAGTTACGTGGGACAGGGTGGCGAGCAGTACTTC CASSYVGQGGEQYF